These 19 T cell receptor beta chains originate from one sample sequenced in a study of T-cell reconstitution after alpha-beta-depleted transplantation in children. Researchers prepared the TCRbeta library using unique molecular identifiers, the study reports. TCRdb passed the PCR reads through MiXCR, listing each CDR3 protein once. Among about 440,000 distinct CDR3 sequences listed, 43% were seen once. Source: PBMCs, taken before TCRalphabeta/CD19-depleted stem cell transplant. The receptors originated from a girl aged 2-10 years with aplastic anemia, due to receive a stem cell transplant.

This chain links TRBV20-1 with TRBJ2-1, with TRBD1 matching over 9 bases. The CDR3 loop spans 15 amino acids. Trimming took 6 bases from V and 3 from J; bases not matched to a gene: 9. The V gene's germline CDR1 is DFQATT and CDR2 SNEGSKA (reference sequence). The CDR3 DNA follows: TGCAGTGCCAACACCGGGACAGGGTTCTACAATGAGCAGTTCTTC. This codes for CSANTGTGFYNEQFF.

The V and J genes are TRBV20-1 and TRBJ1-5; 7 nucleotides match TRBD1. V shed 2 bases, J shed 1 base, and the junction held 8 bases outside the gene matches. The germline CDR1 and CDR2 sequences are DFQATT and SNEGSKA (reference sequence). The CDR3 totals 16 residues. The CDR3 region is CSARKGAWGSNQPQHF. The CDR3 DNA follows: TGCAGTGCTAGAAAGGGGGCGTGGGGAAGCAATCAGCCCCAGCATTTT.

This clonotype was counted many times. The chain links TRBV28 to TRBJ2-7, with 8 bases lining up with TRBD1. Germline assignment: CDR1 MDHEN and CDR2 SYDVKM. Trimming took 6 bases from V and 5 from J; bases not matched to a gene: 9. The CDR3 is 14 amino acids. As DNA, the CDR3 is TGTGCCAGCAGGCTTCAGGGGGCTCCCCACGAGCAGTACTTC. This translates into CASRLQGAPHEQYF.

CDR3 amino acids: CSPRKSGSGELFF. In DNA, the CDR3 is TGCAGTCCGAGGAAATCGGGATCCGGGGAGCTGTTTTTT. The chain combines TRBV20-1 with TRBJ2-2; maybe TRBD2 (5 bases). CDR3 length: 13 amino acids. With 8 bases removed from V and 6 bases from J, the gap between germline ends came to 16 bases. The V gene's germline CDR1 is DFQATT and CDR2 SNEGSKA (reference sequence).

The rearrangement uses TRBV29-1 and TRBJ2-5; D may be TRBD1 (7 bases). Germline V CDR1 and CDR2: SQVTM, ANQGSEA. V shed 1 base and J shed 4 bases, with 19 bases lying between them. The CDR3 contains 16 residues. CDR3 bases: TGCAGCGTTGAAGCCCCGGCAGGGGGGAAGGGAGAGACCCAGTACTTC. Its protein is CSVEAPAGGKGETQYF.

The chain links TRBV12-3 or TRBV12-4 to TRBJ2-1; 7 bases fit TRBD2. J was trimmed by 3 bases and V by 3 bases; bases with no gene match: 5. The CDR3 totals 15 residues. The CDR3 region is CASSFAGEGYNEQFF. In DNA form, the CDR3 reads TGTGCCAGCAGTTTCGCGGGGGAGGGCTACAATGAGCAGTTCTTC.

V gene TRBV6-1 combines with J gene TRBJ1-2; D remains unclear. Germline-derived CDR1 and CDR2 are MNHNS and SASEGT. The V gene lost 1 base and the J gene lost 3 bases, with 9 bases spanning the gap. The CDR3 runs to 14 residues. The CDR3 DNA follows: TGTGCCAGCAGTGAAGGGCCATCCGACTATGGCTACACCTTC. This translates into CASSEGPSDYGYTF.

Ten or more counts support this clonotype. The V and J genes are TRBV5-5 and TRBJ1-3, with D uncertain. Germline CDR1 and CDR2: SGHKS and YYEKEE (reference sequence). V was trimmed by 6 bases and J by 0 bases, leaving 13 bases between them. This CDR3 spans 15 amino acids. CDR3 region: CASTRRPNSGNTIYF. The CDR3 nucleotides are TGTGCCAGCACCCGTAGACCGAACTCTGGAAACACCATATATTTT. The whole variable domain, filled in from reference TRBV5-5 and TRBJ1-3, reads DAGVTQSPTHLIKTRGQQVTLRCSPISGHKSVSWYQQVLGQGPQFIFQYYEKEERGRGNFPDRFSARQFPNYSSELNVNALLLGDSALYLCASTRRPNSGNTIYFGEGSWLTVV.

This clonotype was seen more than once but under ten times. The DNA of the CDR3 is TGTGCCAGCGGTCTCCCCGGACGGACAGAAAAACTGTTTTTT. As protein: CASGLPGRTEKLFF. The chain is built from TRBV12-3 or TRBV12-4 and TRBJ1-4, with a possible D match to TRBD1 (5 bases). V lost 8 bases and J lost 8, with 18 bases in between. The CDR3 runs to 14 residues.

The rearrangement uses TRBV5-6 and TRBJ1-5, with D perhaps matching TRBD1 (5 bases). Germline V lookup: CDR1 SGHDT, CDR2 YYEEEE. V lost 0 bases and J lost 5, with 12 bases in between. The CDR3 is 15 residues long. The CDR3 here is CASSLGGGLDQPQHF. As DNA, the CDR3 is TGTGCCAGCAGCTTGGGCGGGGGTCTCGATCAGCCCCAGCATTTT.

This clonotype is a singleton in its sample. In DNA form, the CDR3 reads TGTGCCAGCAGCTCCGACAGGGGAAACAATGAGCAGTTCTTC. Translating it yields CASSSDRGNNEQFF. The chain combines TRBV11-1 with TRBJ2-1; 8 nucleotides agree with TRBD1. Losses at the gene ends were 4 bases for V and 5 bases for J; bases not matched to a gene: 4. This CDR3 contains 14 residues. Germline V gives CDR1 SGHAT, CDR2 FQDESV (reference sequence).

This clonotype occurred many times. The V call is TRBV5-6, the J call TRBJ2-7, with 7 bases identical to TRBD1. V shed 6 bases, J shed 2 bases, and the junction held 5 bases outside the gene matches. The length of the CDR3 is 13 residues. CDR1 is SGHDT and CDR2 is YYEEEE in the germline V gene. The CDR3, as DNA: TGTGCCAGCACCGTACAGGGGACCTACGAGCAGTACTTC. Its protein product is CASTVQGTYEQYF. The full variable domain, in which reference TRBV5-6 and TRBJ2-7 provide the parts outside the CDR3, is DAGVTQSPTHLIKTRGQQVTLRCSPKSGHDTVSWYQQALGQGPQFIFQYYEEEERQRGNFPDRFSGHQFPNYSSELNVNALLLGDSALYLCASTVQGTYEQYFGPGTRLTVT.

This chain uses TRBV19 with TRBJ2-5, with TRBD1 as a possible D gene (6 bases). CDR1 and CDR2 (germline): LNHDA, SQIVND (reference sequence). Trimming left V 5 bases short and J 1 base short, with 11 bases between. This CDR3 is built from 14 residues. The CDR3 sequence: CASSLGTFQETQYF. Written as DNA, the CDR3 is TGTGCCAGTAGTTTGGGGACATTCCAAGAGACCCAGTACTTC.

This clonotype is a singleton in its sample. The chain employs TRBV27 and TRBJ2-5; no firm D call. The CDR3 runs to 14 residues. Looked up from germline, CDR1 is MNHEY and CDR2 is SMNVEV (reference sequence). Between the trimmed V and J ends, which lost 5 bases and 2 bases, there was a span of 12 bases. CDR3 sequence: CASSSLGKQETQYF. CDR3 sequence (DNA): TGTGCCAGCAGTAGTCTAGGGAAACAAGAGACCCAGTACTTC.

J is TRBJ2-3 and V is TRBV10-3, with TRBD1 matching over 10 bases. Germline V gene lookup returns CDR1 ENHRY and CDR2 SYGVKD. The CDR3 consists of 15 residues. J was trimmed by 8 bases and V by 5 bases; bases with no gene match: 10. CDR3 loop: CAISPGQGNPPTQYF. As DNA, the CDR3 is TGTGCCATCAGTCCGGGACAGGGGAACCCCCCTACGCAGTATTTT.

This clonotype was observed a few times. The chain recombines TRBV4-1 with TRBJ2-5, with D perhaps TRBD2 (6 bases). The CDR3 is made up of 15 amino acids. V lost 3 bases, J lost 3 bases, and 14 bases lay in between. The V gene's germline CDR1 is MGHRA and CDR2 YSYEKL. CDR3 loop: CASSHILWGEETQYF. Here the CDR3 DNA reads TGCGCCAGCAGCCACATATTATGGGGGGAAGAGACCCAGTACTTC.

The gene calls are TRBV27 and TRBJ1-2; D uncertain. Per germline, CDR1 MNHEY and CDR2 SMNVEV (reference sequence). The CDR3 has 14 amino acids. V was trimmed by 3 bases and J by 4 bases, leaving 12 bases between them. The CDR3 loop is CASSFSRGVYGYTF. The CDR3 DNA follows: TGTGCCAGCAGTTTCTCTCGCGGAGTCTATGGCTACACCTTC.

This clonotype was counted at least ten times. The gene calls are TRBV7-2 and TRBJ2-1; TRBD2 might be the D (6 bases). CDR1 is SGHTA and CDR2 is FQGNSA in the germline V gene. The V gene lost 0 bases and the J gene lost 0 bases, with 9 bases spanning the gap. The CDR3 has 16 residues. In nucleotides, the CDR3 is TGTGCCAGCAGCTTAGCGGGAGGTGCCTCCTACAATGAGCAGTTCTTC. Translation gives CASSLAGGASYNEQFF. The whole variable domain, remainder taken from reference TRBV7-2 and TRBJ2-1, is GAGVSQSPSNKVTEKGKDVELRCDPISGHTALYWYRQSLGQGLEFLIYFQGNSAPDKSGLPSDRFSAERTGGSVSTLTIQRTQQEDSAVYLCASSLAGGASYNEQFFGPGTRLTVL.

The chain's CDR3 is CASRPNRDREAGYTF. Here the CDR3 DNA reads TGCGCCAGCAGACCCAACCGGGACAGGGAGGCTGGCTACACCTTC. V usage is TRBV4-1 and J usage is TRBJ1-2; TRBD1 matches at 9 bases. The CDR3 runs 15 residues. Trimming removed 6 bases from V and 7 bases from J; junction bases left unmatched: 12. CDR1 and CDR2 from the germline V gene are MGHRA and YSYEKL.